One sample yielded the 5 T cell receptor beta chains listed below, sequenced in a study of blood T cell repertoires in COVID-19. Libraries were prepared by immunoSEQ multiplex PCR; TCRdb keeps only in-frame clonotypes and omits some of them. The sample has 250,000 to 350,000 clones, 70% to 90% seen once. The sequencing input was peripheral blood. The receptors were sampled from a woman aged 55-69 years with acute or convalescent COVID-19.

This clone has only one observation. The V gene is TRBV28, the J gene TRBJ1-5; the D gene is possibly TRBD1 (5 bases). The V end lost 6 bases, the J end lost 4 bases, and 10 bases lay between the germline ends. Germline CDR1 reads MDHEN; CDR2 reads SYDVKM. There are 13 residues in the CDR3. The CDR3 sequence: CASSPDSNQPQHF. As DNA, the CDR3 is TGTGCCAGCAGCCCTGACAGTAATCAGCCCCAGCATTTT.

The chain employs TRBV12-3 or TRBV12-4 and TRBJ2-2; D is unresolved. Trimming cost V 2 bases and J 8 bases, with 9 bases left between them. The CDR3 spans 13 residues. This chain's CDR3 is CASSLSGRGELFF. The CDR3 nucleotides read TGTGCCAGCAGTTTATCAGGCAGAGGGGAGCTGTTTTTT.

J is TRBJ2-2 and V is TRBV9; D remains ambiguous. There are 13 residues in the CDR3. Germline CDR1 and CDR2: SGDLS and YYNGEE. Trimming took off 2 bases at V and 6 bases at J, with 8 bases between the two ends. CDR3 DNA: TGTGCCAGCAGCGTTAGTTCTCCCGGGGAGCTGTTTTTT. This sequence encodes CASSVSSPGELFF.

V gene TRBV19 combines with J gene TRBJ2-3, with TRBD2 identical over 7 bases. The CDR3 has 16 residues. Germline CDR1 is LNHDA and CDR2 is SQIVND (reference sequence). The J segment lost 0 bases and the V segment lost 9 bases, leaving 12 bases of the junction unmatched. Here the CDR3 reads CASNPRAGPSTDTQYF. The CDR3 bases are TGTGCCAGCAACCCACGAGCGGGGCCTAGCACAGATACGCAGTATTTT.

The V and J genes are TRBV19 and TRBJ1-4; no clear D gene. The CDR3 length is 15 residues. Germline CDR1 LNHDA, CDR2 SQIVND (reference sequence). Trimming removed 1 base from V and 6 bases from J, with 12 bases in between. CDR3 protein: CASSIVQREDEKLFF. The CDR3, as DNA: TGTGCCAGTAGTATAGTCCAGCGGGAAGATGAAAAACTGTTTTTT. Based on the CDR3 plus reference TRBV19 and TRBJ1-4, the full variable domain is DGGITQSPKYLFRKEGQNVTLSCEQNLNHDAMYWYRQDPGQGLRLIYYSQIVNDFQKGDIAEGYSVSREKKESFPLTVTSAQKNPTAFYLCASSIVQREDEKLFFGSGTQLSVL.